This T cell receptor (beta chain) emerged from a study of cytomegalovirus exposure and HLA in healthy donors. Study overall: Findings of an earlier analysis included around 120 million unique TCR beta sequences from about 180 million T cells. Most donors, roughly 84% of more than 300 genotyped, fell in the Caucasian-associated ancestry cluster.

The PCR employed 60 Vbeta primers together with 13 Jbeta primers. Generated by immunoSEQ multiplex PCR, the TCRdb table keeps only in-frame clones and is missing some. This sample's table reports 55,000 to 85,000 clones. This cohort consisted of healthy bone marrow donors. Study-wide results and limits: Later analysis associated a missense DCLRE1C variant with TCR beta V- and J-gene trimming.

As concerns this clone: Its target is unknown.

This CDR3 is built from 14 residues. The V gene lost 5 bases and the J gene lost 4 bases, with 14 bases spanning the gap. The germline V gene encodes CDR1 SGHVS and CDR2 FNYEAQ. This receptor was taken from a female donor in good health and CMV-seropositive. The rearrangement uses TRBV7-6 and TRBJ1-2, with D possibly TRBD1 on 5 matching bases. The specimen sequenced was PBMCs. The CDR3 region is CASSDAPGLYGYTF. The CDR3 DNA reads TGTGCCAGCAGCGACGCGCCAGGGCTCTATGGCTACACCTTC.